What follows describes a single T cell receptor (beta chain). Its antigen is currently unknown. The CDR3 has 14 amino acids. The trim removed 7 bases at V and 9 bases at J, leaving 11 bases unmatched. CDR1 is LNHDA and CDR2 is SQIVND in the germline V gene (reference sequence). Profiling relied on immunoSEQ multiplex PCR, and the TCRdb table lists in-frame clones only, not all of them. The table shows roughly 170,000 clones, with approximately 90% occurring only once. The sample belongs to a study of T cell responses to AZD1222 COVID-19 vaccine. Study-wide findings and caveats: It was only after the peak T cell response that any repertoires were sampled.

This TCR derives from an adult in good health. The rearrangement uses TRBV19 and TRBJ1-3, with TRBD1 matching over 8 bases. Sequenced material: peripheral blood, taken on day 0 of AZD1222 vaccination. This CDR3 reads CASTPDREVRTIYF. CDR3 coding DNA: TGTGCCAGTACCCCGGACAGGGAGGTACGCACCATATATTTT.